Following are 8 T cell receptor beta chains from one sample sequenced in a study of tumor-infiltrating lymphocytes in primary liver carcinoma. The study co-extracted DNA and RNA from 20-30 mg of unsorted bulk tissue. Production of TCR beta cDNA used about 500 ng total RNA together with a constant-region primer. What produced the TCR beta libraries was three nested multiplex PCR rounds using slightly modified ARM-PCR. With TRBV1-TRBV30 forward primers and a C-beta reverse primer, the first two PCR rounds were run for roughly 9 cycles each. One entry per CDR3 protein results from TCRdb running MiXCR on the multiplex PCR reads. The sample holds tens of thousands of distinct CDR3 sequences, roughly two thirds seen once. Material: liver tumor tissue from sampling region 4. This sample's subset: tumor region T4, right-lateral pole. These TCRs come from a woman aged 60-75 years with primary liver carcinoma and hepatitis B virus infection.

Details on this clonotype: Germline and junction disagree at one end, which may indicate a read error. The chain is built from TRBV5-1 and TRBJ2-6, with TRBD2 as a possible D gene (5 bases). Germline assignment: CDR1 SGHRS and CDR2 YFSETQ. This CDR3 is 18 amino acids long. This chain's CDR3 is CANSLEAAVRSGANVLTF. The CDR3 coding sequence is TGCGCCAACAGCTTGGAGGCAGCTGTCCGCTCTGGGGCCAACGTCCTGACTTTC.

About this clonotype: Being one base from a much bigger clone, this may be a read error. V gene TRBV7-9 combines with J gene TRBJ1-1; no reliable D call. The CDR3 runs to 15 residues. Germline V CDR1 and CDR2: SEHNR, FQNEAQ (reference sequence). The V end was cut by 5 bases, the J end by 2 bases, with 15 bases between. For the CDR3, the DNA is TGTGCCAGCAGCCCCCCGACATGCTCTAACACTGAAGCTTTCTTT. Its protein is CASSPPTCSNTEAFF.

A note on this clonotype: The junction and the germline gene differ at one end; a read error may be behind it. The chain has TRBV4-1 and TRBJ2-1, with D possibly matching TRBD1 (5 bases). This CDR3 comprises 15 residues. Germline V lookup: CDR1 MGHRA, CDR2 YSYEKL. The CDR3 sequence is CTSSQDSAGYLEQFF. The CDR3 coding sequence is TGCACCAGTAGCCAAGATTCGGCAGGGTACCTCGAGCAGTTCTTC.

For this clonotype: At one end the junction does not follow the germline gene, possibly because of a read error. The chain uses TRBV28 and TRBJ1-2, with 9 bases fitting TRBD1. The CDR3 loop spans 16 amino acids. Looked up from germline, CDR1 is MDHEN and CDR2 is SYDVKM. CDR3 in DNA: TGTGCCAGCAATTTAACCGGGGGACAGGGCGACTATGGCTACATCTTC. Amino acids: CASNLTGGQGDYGYIF.

CDR3 sequence reads: CASSPLGGGATEAFF. CDR3 bases: TGTGCCAGCAGTCCCTTGGGGGGTGGGGCGACTGAAGCTTTCTTT. The chain carries TRBV28 and TRBJ1-1; D is perhaps TRBD1 (5 bases). V gave up 5 bases and J gave up 5 bases, with 18 bases separating them. The CDR3 extends over 15 amino acids. CDR1 and CDR2 from the germline V gene are MDHEN and SYDVKM.

Comments on this clonotype: This clone may be a read error of a much larger clone one base away. This chain joins TRBV30 and TRBJ2-7; D is tentatively TRBD1 or TRBD2 (5 bases each). Germline CDR1 and CDR2: GTSNPN and SVGIG (reference sequence). The CDR3 spans 13 residues. V was pared by 3 bases and J by 4 bases, with 13 bases between. The DNA of the CDR3 is TGTGCCTGGAGCGGGACCGAGGTTTACGAGCAGTACTTC. Residues: CAWSGTEVYEQYF.

To note about this clonotype: Its ends do not fully match the called genes, so a read error is possible. The V gene is TRBV4-1, the J gene TRBJ1-5; the D gene is possibly TRBD1 (6 bases). This CDR3 is 13 amino acids long. Per germline, CDR1 MGHRA and CDR2 YSYEKL. The CDR3 is CASGVQQGQPQHF. The CDR3 DNA is TGTGCCAGCGGCGTGCAACAGGGCCAGCCCCAGCATTTT.

Comment on this clonotype: Possible read error: a much larger clone is one base away. As the CDR3 is not closed by the conserved phenylalanine or tryptophan, this likely results from a read error. The chain links TRBV11-1 to TRBJ2-6; D gene uncertain. Between the trimmed V and J ends, which lost 4 bases and 0 bases, there was a span of 4 bases. This CDR3 has 14 residues. Germline lookup yields CDR1 SGHAT and CDR2 FQDESV (reference sequence). The CDR3 DNA is TGTGCCAGCAGCTGGAACTCTGGGGCCAACGTCCTGACTTTA. Translating gives CASSWNSGANVLTL.